This T cell receptor (beta chain) was identified in a study of T cell repertoires in cytomegalovirus infection. The CDR3 length is 16 residues. The germline V and J ends were trimmed by 8 bases and 3 bases, with 22 bases remaining between them. In germline, CDR1 is SGHNT, CDR2 YENEEA. This clonotype occurred many times. TCRdb recomputed calls from the reads with MiXCR, one row per CDR3 protein. The data show some 97,000 distinct CDR3 sequences, with under 25% seen just once and roughly two fifths held by the top ten. This receptor was identified in a human donor in good health (CMV status not recorded). Some clones in this sample may be carry-over from other donors' samples. This chain links TRBV11-3 with TRBJ1-1; no reliable D call. Sequencing was done on a sample of CD8+ T cells from PBMCs. The CDR3 is CASGPKTTLPYTEAFF. The CDR3 coding sequence is TGTGCCAGCGGACCAAAAACTACATTGCCCTACACTGAAGCTTTCTTT.